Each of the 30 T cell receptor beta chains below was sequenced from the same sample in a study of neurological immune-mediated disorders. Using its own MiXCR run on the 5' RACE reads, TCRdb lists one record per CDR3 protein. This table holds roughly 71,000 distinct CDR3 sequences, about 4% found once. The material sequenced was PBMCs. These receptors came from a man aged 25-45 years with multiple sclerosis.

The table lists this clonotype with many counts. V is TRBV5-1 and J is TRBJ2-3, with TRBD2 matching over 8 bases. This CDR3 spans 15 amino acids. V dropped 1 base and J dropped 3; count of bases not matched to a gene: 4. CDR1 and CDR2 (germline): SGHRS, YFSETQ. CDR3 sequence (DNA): TGCGCCAGCAGCTTGCCGGGGGGGCAGACAGATACGCAGTATTTT. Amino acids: CASSLPGGQTDTQYF. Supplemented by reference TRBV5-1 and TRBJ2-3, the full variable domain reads KAGVTQTPRYLIKTRGQQVTLSCSPISGHRSVSWYQQTPGQGLQFLFEYFSETQRNKGNFPGRFSGRQFSNSRSEMNVSTLELGDSALYLCASSLPGGQTDTQYFGPGTRLTVL.

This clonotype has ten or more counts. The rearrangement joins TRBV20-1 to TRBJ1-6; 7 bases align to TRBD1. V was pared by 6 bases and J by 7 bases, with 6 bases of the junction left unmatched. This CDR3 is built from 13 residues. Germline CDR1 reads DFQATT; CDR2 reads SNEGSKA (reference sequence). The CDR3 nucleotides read TGCAGTGCCGTCACAGGGGTGAATTCACCCCTCCACTTT. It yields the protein CSAVTGVNSPLHF.

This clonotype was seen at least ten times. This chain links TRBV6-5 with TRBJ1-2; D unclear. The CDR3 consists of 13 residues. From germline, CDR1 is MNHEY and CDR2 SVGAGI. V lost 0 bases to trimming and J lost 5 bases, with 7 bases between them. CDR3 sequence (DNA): TGTGCCAGCAGTTACTCGAACAGTTATGGCTACACCTTC. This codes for CASSYSNSYGYTF.

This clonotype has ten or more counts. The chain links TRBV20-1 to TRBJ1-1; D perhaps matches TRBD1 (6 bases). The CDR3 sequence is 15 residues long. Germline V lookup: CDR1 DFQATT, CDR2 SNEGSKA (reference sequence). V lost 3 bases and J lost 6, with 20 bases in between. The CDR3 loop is CSARPTGHRGAEAFF. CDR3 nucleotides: TGCAGTGCTAGGCCCACAGGGCATCGAGGAGCTGAAGCTTTCTTT.

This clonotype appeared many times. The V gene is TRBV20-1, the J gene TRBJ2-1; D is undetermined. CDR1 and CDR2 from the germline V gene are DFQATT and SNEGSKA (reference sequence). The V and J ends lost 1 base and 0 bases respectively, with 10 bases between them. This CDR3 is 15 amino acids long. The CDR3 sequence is CSARGSPSSYNEQFF. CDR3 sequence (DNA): TGCAGTGCTAGAGGATCGCCTAGCTCCTACAATGAGCAGTTCTTC.

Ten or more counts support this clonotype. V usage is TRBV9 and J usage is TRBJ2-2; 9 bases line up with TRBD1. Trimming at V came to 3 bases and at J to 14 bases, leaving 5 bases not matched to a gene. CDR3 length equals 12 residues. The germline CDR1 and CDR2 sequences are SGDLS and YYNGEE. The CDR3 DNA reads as TGTGCCAGCAGCGCCGGGACAGGGATACTGTTTTTT. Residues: CASSAGTGILFF.

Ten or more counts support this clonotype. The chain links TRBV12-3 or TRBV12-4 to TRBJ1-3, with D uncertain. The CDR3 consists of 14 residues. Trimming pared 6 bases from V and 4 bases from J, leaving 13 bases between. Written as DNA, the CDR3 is TGTGCCAGCAGACCCGGGAGGAGGGGAAACACCATATATTTT. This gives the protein CASRPGRRGNTIYF.

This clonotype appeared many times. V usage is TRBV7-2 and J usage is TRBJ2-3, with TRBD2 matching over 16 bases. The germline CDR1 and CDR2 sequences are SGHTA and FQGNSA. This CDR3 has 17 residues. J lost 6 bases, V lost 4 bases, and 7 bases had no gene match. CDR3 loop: CASSSGTSGGATDTQYF. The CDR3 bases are TGTGCCAGCAGCTCCGGGACTAGCGGGGGGGCTACCGATACGCAGTATTTT. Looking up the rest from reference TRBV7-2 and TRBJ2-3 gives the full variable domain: GAGVSQSPSNKVTEKGKDVELRCDPISGHTALYWYRQSLGQGLEFLIYFQGNSAPDKSGLPSDRFSAERTGGSVSTLTIQRTQQEDSAVYLCASSSGTSGGATDTQYFGPGTRLTVL.

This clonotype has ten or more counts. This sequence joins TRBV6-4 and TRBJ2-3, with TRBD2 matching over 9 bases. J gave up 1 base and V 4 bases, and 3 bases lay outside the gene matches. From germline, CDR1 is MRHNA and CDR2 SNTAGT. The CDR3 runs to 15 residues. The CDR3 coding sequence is TGTGCCAGCAGTGGAGTAGCGGGGGGCACAGATACGCAGTATTTT. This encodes CASSGVAGGTDTQYF.

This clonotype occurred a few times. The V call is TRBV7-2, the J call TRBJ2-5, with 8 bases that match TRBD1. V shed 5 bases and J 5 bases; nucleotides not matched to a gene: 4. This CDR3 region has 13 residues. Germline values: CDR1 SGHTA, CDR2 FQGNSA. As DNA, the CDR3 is TGTGCCAGCAGCACCAGGGGGCGCGAGACCCAGTACTTC. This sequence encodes CASSTRGRETQYF.

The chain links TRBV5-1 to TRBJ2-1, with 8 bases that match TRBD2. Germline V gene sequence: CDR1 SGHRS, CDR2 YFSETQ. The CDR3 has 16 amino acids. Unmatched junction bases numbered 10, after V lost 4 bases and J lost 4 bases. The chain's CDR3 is CASSPRVAGFYNEQFF. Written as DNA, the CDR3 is TGCGCCAGCAGCCCCCGGGTAGCGGGGTTTTACAATGAGCAGTTCTTC.

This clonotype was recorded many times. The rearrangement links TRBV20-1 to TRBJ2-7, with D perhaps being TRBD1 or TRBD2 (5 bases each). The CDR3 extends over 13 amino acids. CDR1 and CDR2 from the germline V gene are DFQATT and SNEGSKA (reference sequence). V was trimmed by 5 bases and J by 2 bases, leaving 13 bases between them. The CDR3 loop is CSAGAGGTYEQYF. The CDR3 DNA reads TGCAGTGCTGGCGCTGGGGGAACCTACGAGCAGTACTTC.

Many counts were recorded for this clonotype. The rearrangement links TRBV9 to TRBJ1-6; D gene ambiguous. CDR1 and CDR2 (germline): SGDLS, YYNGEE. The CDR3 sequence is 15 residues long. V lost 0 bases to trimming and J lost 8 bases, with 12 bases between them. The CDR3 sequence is CASSVEAGRDSPLHF. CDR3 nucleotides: TGTGCCAGCAGCGTAGAGGCCGGGAGGGATTCACCCCTCCACTTT.

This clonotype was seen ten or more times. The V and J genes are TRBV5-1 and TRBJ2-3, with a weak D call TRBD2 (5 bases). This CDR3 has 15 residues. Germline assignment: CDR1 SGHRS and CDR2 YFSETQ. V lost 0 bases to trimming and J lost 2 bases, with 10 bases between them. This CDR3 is CASSLAGKVTDTQYF. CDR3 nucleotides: TGCGCCAGCAGCTTGGCCGGGAAAGTCACAGATACGCAGTATTTT.

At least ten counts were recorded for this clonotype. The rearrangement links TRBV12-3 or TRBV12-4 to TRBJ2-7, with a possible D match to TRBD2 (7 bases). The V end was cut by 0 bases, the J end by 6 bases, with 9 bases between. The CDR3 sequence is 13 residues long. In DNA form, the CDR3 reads TGTGCCAGCAGTTTAGCGGGGGGGCCCGAGCAGTACTTC. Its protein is CASSLAGGPEQYF.

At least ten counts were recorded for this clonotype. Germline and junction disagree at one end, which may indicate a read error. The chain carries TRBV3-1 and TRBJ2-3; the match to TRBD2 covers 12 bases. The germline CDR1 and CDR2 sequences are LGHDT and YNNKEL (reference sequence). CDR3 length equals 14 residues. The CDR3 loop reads CASTQLAGGSTQYF. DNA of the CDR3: TGTGCCAGCACCCAACTAGCGGGGGGATCTACGCAGTATTTT.

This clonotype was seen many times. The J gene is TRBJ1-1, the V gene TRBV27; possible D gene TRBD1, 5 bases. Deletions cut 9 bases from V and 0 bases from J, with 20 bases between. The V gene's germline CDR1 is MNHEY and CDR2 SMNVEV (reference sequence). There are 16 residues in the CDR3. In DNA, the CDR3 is TGTGCCAGTTTCCGGGGCAGCGGTTTCATGAACACTGAAGCTTTCTTT. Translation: CASFRGSGFMNTEAFF.

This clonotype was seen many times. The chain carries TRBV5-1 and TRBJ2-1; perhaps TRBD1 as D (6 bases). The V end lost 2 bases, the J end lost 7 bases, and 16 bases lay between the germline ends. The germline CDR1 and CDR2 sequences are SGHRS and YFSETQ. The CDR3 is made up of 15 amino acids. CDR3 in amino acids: CASSFRGPPLNEQFF. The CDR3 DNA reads TGCGCCAGCAGCTTCAGGGGACCACCCTTGAATGAGCAGTTCTTC.

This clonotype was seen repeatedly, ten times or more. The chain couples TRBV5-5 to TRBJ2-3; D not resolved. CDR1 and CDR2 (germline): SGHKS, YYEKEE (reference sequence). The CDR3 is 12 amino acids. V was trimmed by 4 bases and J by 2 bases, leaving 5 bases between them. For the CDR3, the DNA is TGTGCCAGCAGCCAATACACAGATACGCAGTATTTT. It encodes CASSQYTDTQYF.

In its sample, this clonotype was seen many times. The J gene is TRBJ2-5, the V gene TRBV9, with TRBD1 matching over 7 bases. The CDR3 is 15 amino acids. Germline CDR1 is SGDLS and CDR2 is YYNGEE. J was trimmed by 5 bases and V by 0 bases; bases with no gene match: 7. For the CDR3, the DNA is TGTGCCAGCAGCGTAGGGGCAGGGACAGTGGAGACCCAGTACTTC. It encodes CASSVGAGTVETQYF.

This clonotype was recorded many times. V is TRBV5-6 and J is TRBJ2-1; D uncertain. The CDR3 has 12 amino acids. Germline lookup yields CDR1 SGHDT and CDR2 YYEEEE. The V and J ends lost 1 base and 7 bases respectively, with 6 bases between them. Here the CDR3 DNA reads TGTGCCAGCAGCTTGTATCGGAATGAGCAGTTCTTC. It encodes CASSLYRNEQFF. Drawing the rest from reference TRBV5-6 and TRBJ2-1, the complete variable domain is DAGVTQSPTHLIKTRGQQVTLRCSPKSGHDTVSWYQQALGQGPQFIFQYYEEEERQRGNFPDRFSGHQFPNYSSELNVNALLLGDSALYLCASSLYRNEQFFGPGTRLTVL.

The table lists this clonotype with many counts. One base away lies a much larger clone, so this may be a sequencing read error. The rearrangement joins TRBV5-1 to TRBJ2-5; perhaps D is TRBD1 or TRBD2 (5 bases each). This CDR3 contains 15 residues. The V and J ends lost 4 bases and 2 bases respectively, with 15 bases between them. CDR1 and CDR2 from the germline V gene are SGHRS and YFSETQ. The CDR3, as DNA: TGCGCCAGCAGCGGACTCGGAAAGGGGCAAGAGACCCAGTACTTC. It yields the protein CASSGLGKGQETQYF.

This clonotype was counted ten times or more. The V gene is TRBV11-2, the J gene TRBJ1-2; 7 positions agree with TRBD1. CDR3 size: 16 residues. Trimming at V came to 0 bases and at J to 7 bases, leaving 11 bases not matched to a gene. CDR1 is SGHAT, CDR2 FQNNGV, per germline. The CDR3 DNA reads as TGTGCCAGCAGCTTAGATCTAATTCCGACAGGGTCTGGCTACACCTTC. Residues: CASSLDLIPTGSGYTF.

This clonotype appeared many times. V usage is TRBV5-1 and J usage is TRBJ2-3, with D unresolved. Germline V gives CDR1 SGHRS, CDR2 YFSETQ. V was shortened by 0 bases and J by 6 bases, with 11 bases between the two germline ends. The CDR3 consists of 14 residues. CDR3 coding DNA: TGCGCCAGCAGCTTGGGGGCCACCAGGGATACGCAGTATTTT. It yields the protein CASSLGATRDTQYF. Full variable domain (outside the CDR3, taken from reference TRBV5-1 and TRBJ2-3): KAGVTQTPRYLIKTRGQQVTLSCSPISGHRSVSWYQQTPGQGLQFLFEYFSETQRNKGNFPGRFSGRQFSNSRSEMNVSTLELGDSALYLCASSLGATRDTQYFGPGTRLTVL.

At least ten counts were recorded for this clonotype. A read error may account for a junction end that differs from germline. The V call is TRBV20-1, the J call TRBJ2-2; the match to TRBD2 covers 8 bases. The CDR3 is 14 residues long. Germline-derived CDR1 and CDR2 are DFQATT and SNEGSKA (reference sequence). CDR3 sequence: CSVPGLGHTGELFF. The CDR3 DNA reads TGCAGTGTTCCGGGACTAGGACACACTGGGGAGCTGTTTTTT.

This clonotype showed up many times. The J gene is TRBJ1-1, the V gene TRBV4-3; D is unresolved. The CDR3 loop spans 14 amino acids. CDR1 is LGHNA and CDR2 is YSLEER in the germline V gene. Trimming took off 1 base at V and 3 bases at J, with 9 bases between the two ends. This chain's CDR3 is CASSQVLTDTEAFF. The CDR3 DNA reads TGCGCCAGCAGCCAAGTTTTAACAGACACTGAAGCTTTCTTT.

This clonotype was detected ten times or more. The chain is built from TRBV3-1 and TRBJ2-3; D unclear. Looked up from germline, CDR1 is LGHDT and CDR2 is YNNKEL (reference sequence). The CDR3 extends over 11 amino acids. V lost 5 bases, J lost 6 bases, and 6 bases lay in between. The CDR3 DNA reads TGTGCCAGCAGCGCCGAGGATACGCAGTATTTT. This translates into CASSAEDTQYF.

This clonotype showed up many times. The CDR3 sequence is CATSIKQGHNQPQHF. The DNA of the CDR3 is TGTGCCACCAGCATTAAACAGGGACACAATCAGCCCCAGCATTTT. The rearrangement uses TRBV15 and TRBJ1-5; a possible D gene is TRBD1 (6 bases). V gave up 4 bases and J gave up 3 bases, with 13 bases separating them. From germline, CDR1 is LNHNV and CDR2 YYDKDF (reference sequence). The CDR3 sequence is 15 residues long.

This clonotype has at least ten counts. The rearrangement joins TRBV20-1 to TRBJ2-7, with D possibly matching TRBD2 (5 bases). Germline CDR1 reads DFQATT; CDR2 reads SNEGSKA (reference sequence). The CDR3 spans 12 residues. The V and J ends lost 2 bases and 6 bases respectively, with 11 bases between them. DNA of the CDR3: TGCAGTGCTAGATCCGGGGTTCGCGAGCAGTACTTC. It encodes CSARSGVREQYF.

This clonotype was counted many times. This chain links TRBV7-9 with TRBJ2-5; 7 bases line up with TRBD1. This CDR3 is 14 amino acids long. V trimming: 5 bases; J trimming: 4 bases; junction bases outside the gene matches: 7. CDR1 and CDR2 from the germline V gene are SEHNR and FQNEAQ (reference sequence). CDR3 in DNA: TGTGCCAGCAGCACACAGGGGATCCGAGAGACCCAGTACTTC. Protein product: CASSTQGIRETQYF. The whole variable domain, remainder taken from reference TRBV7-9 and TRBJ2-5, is DTGVSQNPRHKITKRGQNVTFRCDPISEHNRLYWYRQTLGQGPEFLTYFQNEAQLEKSRLLSDRFSAERPKGSFSTLEIQRTEQGDSAMYLCASSTQGIRETQYFGPGTRLLVL.